This T cell receptor beta chain was obtained from a study of T cells in localized non-small cell lung cancer. Study-level findings and limits: Among the top 100 tumor clones, a median around 57 appeared in adjacent lung. In uninvolved adjacent lung, T cell clonality reached its highest value, exceeding tumor. Sequencing was restricted to one tumor region; therefore, heterogeneity remains possible.

Only in-frame clones appear in the TCRdb table, and some are missing; sequencing was by immunoSEQ multiplex PCR. The table has about 53,000 clones, roughly 83% seen once. The CDR3 has 15 amino acids. Germline values: CDR1 SGDLS, CDR2 YYNGEE. V lost 1 base to trimming and J lost 9 bases; unmatched junction nucleotides: 9. As to this clone: Its antigen remains unknown.

The genes are TRBV9 and TRBJ2-1; 8 bases are a match to TRBD2. The TCR was taken from a man aged 35-69 years with stage III lung adenocarcinoma. Sequenced material: peripheral blood mononuclear cells, taken before any cancer treatment. CDR3 protein: CASSVSGRGDGEQFF. CDR3 nucleotide sequence: TGTGCCAGCAGCGTATCTGGGCGGGGGGATGGTGAGCAGTTCTTC. The whole variable domain, remainder taken from reference TRBV9 and TRBJ2-1, is DSGVTQTPKHLITATGQRVTLRCSPRSGDLSVYWYQQSLDQGLQFLIQYYNGEERAKGNILERFSAQQFPDLHSELNLSSLELGDSALYFCASSVSGRGDGEQFFGPGTRLTVL.